Each of the 24 T cell receptor beta chains below was sequenced from the same sample in a study of blood T cells in healthy people across ages (dated by TCRdb to between 2014 and 2016). Receptors were amplified or captured by 5' RACE. Instrument on record: Illumina HiSeq 2500. A second PCR of roughly 6 to 11 cycles was run with a J-beta primer mix and a sample-barcoded 5' primer. TCRdb trimmed the raw reads at Q25, called clones with MiXCR and kept productive beta chains. Entries are consolidated by CDR3 protein sequence, retaining the most common genes and DNA. The sample records some 1.1 million distinct CDR3 sequences, around two fifths of which are singletons. The top ten constitute 10% to 15% of the sample. Sequencing was done on a sample of blood. The source is a man between 18 and 35 years old in good health.

The chain is built from TRBV10-3 and TRBJ2-5, with 10 bases matching TRBD1. This CDR3 is built from 14 residues. Trimming at V came to 6 bases and at J to 3 bases, leaving 4 bases not matched to a gene. The germline CDR1 and CDR2 sequences are ENHRY and SYGVKD. The CDR3 DNA is TGTGCCATCAGCTCAGGACAGGGGGAAGAGACCCAGTACTTC. Translated: CAISSGQGEETQYF.

The table lists this clonotype with a few counts. V and J are TRBV24-1 and TRBJ2-1; the match to TRBD2 covers 9 bases. From germline, CDR1 is KGHDR and CDR2 SFDVKD. The CDR3 runs to 16 residues. V lost 3 bases, J lost 0 bases, and 2 bases stayed unmatched. The CDR3 DNA reads TGTGCCACCAGTGATCGACTAGCGGTCTCCTACAATGAGCAGTTCTTC. The encoded protein is CATSDRLAVSYNEQFF.

Points on this clonotype: A clone one base away is much larger, so this may be a read error. The chain is built from TRBV25-1 and TRBJ2-4; D not resolved. V lost 8 bases, J lost 13 bases, and 15 bases lay in between. The CDR3 contains 11 residues. Germline V gene lookup returns CDR1 MGHDK and CDR2 SYGVNS. CDR3 sequence (DNA): TGTGCCAGCCAACAGTACAATGAGCAGTACTTC. Encoded protein: CASQQYNEQYF.

With respect to this clonotype: One end of the junction fails to match germline, which may point to a read error. This chain uses TRBV6-6 with TRBJ1-4; no definite D call. Germline values: CDR1 MNHNY, CDR2 SVGAGI (reference sequence). The CDR3 is 15 amino acids. CDR3 in DNA: TGTGCCAGCAGTGACTCGGGATCAACTAATGAAAAACTGTTTTTT. Translating gives CASSDSGSTNEKLFF.

The genes are TRBV4-1 and TRBJ1-1; no clear D gene. This CDR3 comprises 15 residues. Germline V gene lookup returns CDR1 MGHRA and CDR2 YSYEKL. Trimming stripped 1 base from V and 1 base from J, with 10 bases between. CDR3: CASSQGEWPNTEAFF. CDR3 coding DNA: TGCGCCAGCAGCCAAGGGGAATGGCCGAACACTGAAGCTTTCTTT.

V usage is TRBV5-1 and J usage is TRBJ1-4, with D possibly being TRBD1 (6 bases). This CDR3 has 15 residues. The germline CDR1 and CDR2 sequences are SGHRS and YFSETQ. The germline V and J ends were trimmed by 4 bases and 3 bases, with 13 bases remaining between them. The chain's CDR3 is CASSASQGPNEKLFF. The CDR3 coding sequence is TGCGCCAGCAGCGCCTCACAGGGCCCTAATGAAAAACTGTTTTTT.

The chain uses TRBV12-3 or TRBV12-4 and TRBJ1-1; D ambiguous. This CDR3 is built from 13 residues. The ends were cut back, 6 bases at V and 6 bases at J, with 14 bases in the middle. Here the CDR3 reads CASSIQVGSEAFF. DNA for the CDR3: TGTGCCAGCAGCATACAAGTCGGGTCTGAAGCTTTCTTT.

The rearrangement joins TRBV4-1 to TRBJ2-5; D is unclear. The end of the DNA fits TRBJ2-1 better, so the J call may be wrong. The CDR3 sequence is 16 residues long. The germline gives CDR1 MGHRA, CDR2 YSYEKL. The CDR3, as DNA: TGCGCCAGCAGCCAAGCTAAGACAAGCTACCAAGAGACCCAGTTCTTC. Its translation: CASSQAKTSYQETQFF.

This clonotype has more than one count but fewer than ten. This chain connects TRBV10-3 to TRBJ1-1, with D perhaps TRBD1 (5 bases). Germline V gene sequence: CDR1 ENHRY, CDR2 SYGVKD. The length of the CDR3 is 13 residues. Trimming removed 3 bases from V and 5 bases from J, with 10 bases in between. The CDR3 nucleotides read TGTGCCATCAGTGACCCGGGGGGGACTGAAGCTTTCTTT. Translated: CAISDPGGTEAFF.

In its sample, this clonotype was seen a few times. The chain uses TRBV5-1 and TRBJ2-1; no reliable D call. This CDR3 region has 15 residues. V lost 4 bases to trimming and J lost 4 bases, with 15 bases between them. Germline CDR1 and CDR2: SGHRS and YFSETQ. For the CDR3, the DNA is TGCGCCAGCAGCCCTGCGTTGGTGGATTACAATGAGCAGTTCTTC. Its translation: CASSPALVDYNEQFF. Supplemented by reference TRBV5-1 and TRBJ2-1, the full variable domain reads KAGVTQTPRYLIKTRGQQVTLSCSPISGHRSVSWYQQTPGQGLQFLFEYFSETQRNKGNFPGRFSGRQFSNSRSEMNVSTLELGDSALYLCASSPALVDYNEQFFGPGTRLTVL.

This clonotype turned up a few times. The V gene is TRBV12-3 or TRBV12-4, the J gene TRBJ2-2; the D gene is possibly TRBD1 (6 bases). Trimming left V 5 bases short and J 3 bases short, with 16 bases between. The CDR3 spans 16 residues. CDR3 nucleotides: TGTGCCAGCAGTCCTACAGGGCCCTTTTACACCGGGGAGCTGTTTTTT. Translated, it gives CASSPTGPFYTGELFF.

This clonotype was seen a few times. V and J are TRBV7-9 and TRBJ2-4; 7 bases are a match to TRBD1. The CDR3 consists of 12 residues. CDR1 is SEHNR and CDR2 is FQNEAQ in the germline V gene (reference sequence). V was clipped by 1 base and J by 14 bases; unmatched bases: 5. CDR3 sequence: CASSLVPDREYF. The CDR3, as DNA: TGTGCCAGCAGCTTAGTCCCAGACAGGGAGTACTTC.

This clonotype occurred a few times. The chain recombines TRBV5-1 with TRBJ1-1; 9 bases are shared with TRBD1. CDR3 size: 13 residues. Germline CDR1 and CDR2: SGHRS and YFSETQ. Losses at the gene ends were 7 bases for V and 0 bases for J; bases not matched to a gene: 1. DNA of the CDR3: TGCGCCAGCGGGACAGGGTTGAACACTGAAGCTTTCTTT. Protein product: CASGTGLNTEAFF.

For the CDR3, the DNA is TGTGCCGGCTATGGCAAGCCCCAGCATTTT. Translation: CAGYGKPQHF. The chain is built from TRBV6-2 or TRBV6-3 and TRBJ1-5; D uncertain. The CDR3 is made up of 10 amino acids. Trimming left V 11 bases short and J 8 bases short, with 10 bases between. CDR1 is MNHEY, CDR2 SVGEGT, per germline.

Of note for this clonotype: Sequence at one end of the junction differs from germline and may be a read error. V is TRBV4-3 and J is TRBJ2-3; 7 bases map to TRBD2. The CDR3 runs 15 residues. CDR1 LGHNA and CDR2 YSLEER come from the germline V gene. The CDR3 DNA is TGCGCCGGCAGCCAAGAGACTAGCCCCGAGGATACGCAGTATTTT. This sequence encodes CAGSQETSPEDTQYF.

This sequence joins TRBV5-6 and TRBJ2-1; D is perhaps TRBD1 or TRBD2 (5 bases each). The germline V and J ends were trimmed by 2 bases and 6 bases, with 12 bases remaining between them. There are 14 residues in the CDR3. CDR1 and CDR2 from the germline V gene are SGHDT and YYEEEE. Written as DNA, the CDR3 is TGTGCCAGCAGCTTTGGGACCCGAGGCAATGAGCAGTTCTTC. Translating it yields CASSFGTRGNEQFF.

This clonotype was picked up a small number of times. This chain's CDR3 is CASSLRRDSGLPPQHF. CDR3 DNA sequence: TGCGCCAGCAGCCTCAGGAGGGACTCGGGGTTACCGCCCCAGCATTTT. The rearrangement joins TRBV4-3 to TRBJ1-5; TRBD1 is a possible D gene (5 bases). Trimming removed 4 bases from V and 9 bases from J, with 22 bases in between. The CDR3 is made up of 16 amino acids. Germline V lookup: CDR1 LGHNA, CDR2 YSLEER.

The rearrangement links TRBV10-3 to TRBJ2-7; D is uncertain. Germline V gene data show CDR1 as ENHRY and CDR2 as SYGVKD. CDR3 length: 13 residues. Trimming took off 9 bases at V and 7 bases at J, with 19 bases between the two ends. CDR3 residues: CAIHDETKWEQYF. In nucleotides, the CDR3 is TGTGCCATACATGACGAGACGAAGTGGGAGCAGTACTTC.

A few counts support this clonotype. The CDR3 here is CASSETGGDQPQHF. In nucleotides, the CDR3 is TGCGCCAGCAGCGAGACAGGCGGCGATCAGCCCCAGCATTTT. This chain joins TRBV5-1 and TRBJ1-5; possible D gene TRBD1, 6 bases. V lost 4 bases, J lost 5 bases, and 13 bases lay in between. Germline loops: CDR1 SGHRS, CDR2 YFSETQ. The CDR3 is 14 amino acids.

This clonotype was observed at least ten times. The chain carries TRBV25-1 and TRBJ1-2; 7 positions agree with TRBD1. This CDR3 region has 14 residues. The germline V gene has CDR1 MGHDK and CDR2 SYGVNS. Germline trimming cut 5 bases from V and 8 bases from J; bases unmatched to any gene: 11. CDR3 region: CASSLGTARVGYTF. CDR3 bases: TGTGCCAGCAGTCTCGGGACAGCTCGCGTAGGCTACACCTTC.

This clonotype was seen only a few times. This chain joins TRBV4-2 and TRBJ1-2, with 12 bases fitting TRBD1. The CDR3 consists of 18 residues. V lost 0 bases, J lost 4 bases, and 9 bases stayed unmatched. Germline V gene lookup returns CDR1 LGHNA and CDR2 YNFKEQ. The CDR3 reads CASSQEGTGGGRAYGYTF. In DNA, the CDR3 is TGTGCCAGCAGCCAAGAGGGGACAGGGGGCGGTCGGGCCTATGGCTACACCTTC.

This chain links TRBV3-1 with TRBJ1-4; no reliable D call. V lost 2 bases and J 6 bases, leaving 7 bases between the germline ends. From germline, CDR1 is LGHDT and CDR2 YNNKEL (reference sequence). This CDR3 spans 13 amino acids. CDR3 in amino acids: CASSQSPHEKLFF. The CDR3, as DNA: TGTGCCAGCAGCCAATCTCCTCATGAAAAACTGTTTTTT.

The rearrangement links TRBV4-3 to TRBJ2-1, with TRBD2 matching over 8 bases. Unmatched junction bases numbered 6, after V lost 3 bases and J lost 2 bases. Germline CDR1 is LGHNA and CDR2 is YSLEER. The CDR3 totals 16 residues. CDR3 bases: TGCGCCAGCAGCCAGGCCTTAGCGGGGACCTACAATGAGCAGTTCTTC. It encodes CASSQALAGTYNEQFF.

This clonotype was detected only a few times. The rearrangement uses TRBV6-4 and TRBJ2-1; 12 bases are a match to TRBD2. The CDR3 sequence is 15 residues long. Germline lookup yields CDR1 MRHNA and CDR2 SNTAGT. The V gene end was trimmed by 6 bases and the J gene end by 7 bases; junction bases not matched to a gene: 7. In DNA, the CDR3 is TGTGCCAGCAGGGTACTAGCGGGGGGAGGAAATGAGCAGTTCTTC. Amino acids: CASRVLAGGGNEQFF.